The T cell receptor beta chain described here comes from a study of immune cell composition in non-small cell lung cancer. Study-wide context: Most cases were lung adenocarcinoma or squamous cell carcinoma.

Study results and limitations: Adenocarcinomas with higher top tumour-associated clone frequency had more reactive TILs. Tumour TCR-beta clonality was not significantly tied to smoking pack-years.

The CDR3 consists of 16 residues. V shed 0 bases, J shed 7 bases, and the junction held 7 bases outside the gene matches. Germline values: CDR1 SGHRS, CDR2 YFSETQ. Regarding this clone: The target antigen is unknown.

Measured with immunoSEQ multiplex PCR; TCRdb has only the in-frame clones, and not every one. The sample includes 5,000 to 5,500 clones, 70% to 90% of them seen just once. The normal lung sample lay at least 3 cm, and maximally far, from the tumour. DNA was extracted from unsorted cell suspensions stored frozen. Sequencing used non-adjacent lung tissue. The rearrangement uses TRBV5-1 and TRBJ1-6; 7 bases match TRBD1. The source is a human donor with non-small cell lung cancer. Some clones in this sample may be carry-over from other donors' samples. The CDR3 is CASSLEQGRRNSPLHF. In DNA, the CDR3 is TGCGCCAGCAGCTTGGAACAGGGGCGGCGAAATTCACCCCTCCACTTT.